The 4 T cell receptor beta chains listed next were all sequenced from one sample in a study of T-cell reconstitution after alpha-beta-depleted transplantation in children. TCRbeta library preparation incorporated unique molecular identifiers. TCRdb fed the PCR reads into MiXCR, producing one record per CDR3 protein. The sample has about 610,000 distinct CDR3 sequences; roughly a tenth are singletons. Sequences were derived from PBMCs from the stem cell graft donor, sampled from the stem cell graft. These receptors came from a human donor who donated a stem cell graft to a child with acute myeloid leukemia.

This clonotype was seen repeatedly, ten times or more. DNA for the CDR3: TGTGCCAGCAGTTACAACAACAGGGGCCCCGGGGAGCTGTTTTTT. Translating gives CASSYNNRGPGELFF. The genes are TRBV6-5 and TRBJ2-2, with 7 bases matching TRBD1. CDR1 is MNHEY, CDR2 SVGAGI, per germline. The CDR3 extends over 15 amino acids. The ends lost 2 bases at V and 6 bases at J; junction bases unmatched: 6.

The chain recombines TRBV19 with TRBJ1-2, with D unresolved. V lost 1 base to trimming and J lost 2 bases, with 8 bases between them. Germline V gene sequence: CDR1 LNHDA, CDR2 SQIVND (reference sequence). CDR3 length equals 14 residues. CDR3 bases: TGTGCCAGTAGTATAGGGGCCGGCAACTATGGCTACACCTTC. This sequence encodes CASSIGAGNYGYTF.

The CDR3 DNA follows: TGTGCCAGCAGTCAGGGGATACTAGCGGGGTTAGTAGATACGCAGTATTTT. Protein product: CASSQGILAGLVDTQYF. The chain joins TRBV27 to TRBJ2-3; 10 nucleotides line up with TRBD2. The CDR3 spans 17 residues. The germline CDR1 and CDR2 sequences are MNHEY and SMNVEV (reference sequence). The V and J ends lost 5 bases and 5 bases, in that order; junction bases with no gene match: 13.

This clonotype has just a few counts. This chain connects TRBV28 to TRBJ2-5, with a possible D match to TRBD1 (7 bases). The V and J ends lost 5 bases and 9 bases respectively, with 22 bases between them. This CDR3 has 15 amino acids. CDR1 and CDR2 from the germline V gene are MDHEN and SYDVKM. DNA of the CDR3: TGTGCCAGCAGTACTCGGACAGGACTAACGGGACCCCAGTACTTC. Residues: CASSTRTGLTGPQYF. The full variable domain, with the rest looked up from reference TRBV28 and TRBJ2-5, is DVKVTQSSRYLVKRTGEKVFLECVQDMDHENMFWYRQDPGLGLRLIYFSYDVKMKEKGDIPEGYSVSREKKERFSLILESASTNQTSMYLCASSTRTGLTGPQYFGPGTRLLVL.